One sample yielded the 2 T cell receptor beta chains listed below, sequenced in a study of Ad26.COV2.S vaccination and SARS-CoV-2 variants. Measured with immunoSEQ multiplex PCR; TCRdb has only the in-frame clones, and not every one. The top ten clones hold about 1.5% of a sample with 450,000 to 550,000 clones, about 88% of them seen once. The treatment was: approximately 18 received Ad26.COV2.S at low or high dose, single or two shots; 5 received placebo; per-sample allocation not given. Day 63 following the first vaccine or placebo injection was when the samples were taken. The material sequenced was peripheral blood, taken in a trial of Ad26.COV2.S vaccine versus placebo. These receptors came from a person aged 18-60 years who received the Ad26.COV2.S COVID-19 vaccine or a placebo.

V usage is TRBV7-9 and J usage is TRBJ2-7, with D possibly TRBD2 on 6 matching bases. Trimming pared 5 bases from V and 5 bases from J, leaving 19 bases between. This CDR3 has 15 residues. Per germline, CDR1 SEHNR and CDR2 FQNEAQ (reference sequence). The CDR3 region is CASSPGGGVVDEQYF. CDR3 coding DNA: TGTGCCAGCAGCCCCGGAGGAGGGGTTGTGGACGAGCAGTACTTC.

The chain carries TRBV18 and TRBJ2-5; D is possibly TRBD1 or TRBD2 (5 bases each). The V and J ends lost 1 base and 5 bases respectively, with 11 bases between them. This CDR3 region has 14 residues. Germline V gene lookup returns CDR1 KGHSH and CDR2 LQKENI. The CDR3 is CASSPQSGLETQYF. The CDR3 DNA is TGTGCCAGCTCACCACAATCGGGGCTTGAGACCCAGTACTTC.